This entry lists 30 T cell receptor beta chains sequenced from one sample in a study of blood T cell repertoires in COVID-19. Assay: immunoSEQ multiplex PCR; the TCRdb copy retains only in-frame clones and omits some. Among tens of thousands of clones, about 86% were seen once, and the ten largest hold less than 55%. The sequenced sample was peripheral blood. The receptors shown here come from an elderly woman with active or convalescent COVID-19.

This chain links TRBV9 with TRBJ2-1, with D uncertain. Germline CDR1 and CDR2: SGDLS and YYNGEE. This CDR3 has 13 amino acids. V shed 4 bases and J shed 7 bases, with 12 bases lying between them. CDR3 DNA: TGTGCCAGCAGCCCCCGAGATCGGAATGAGCAGTTCTTC. Protein: CASSPRDRNEQFF.

The chain employs TRBV5-5 and TRBJ1-4; D is perhaps TRBD1 (6 bases). The CDR3 is 15 amino acids. Germline CDR1 SGHKS, CDR2 YYEKEE (reference sequence). The V end lost 4 bases, the J end lost 6 bases, and 16 bases lay between the germline ends. In DNA form, the CDR3 reads TGTGCCAGCAGCGGCAGGGGAAATTTGGATGAAAAACTGTTTTTT. It yields the protein CASSGRGNLDEKLFF.

The chain combines TRBV28 with TRBJ1-2, with 10 bases matching TRBD1. This CDR3 comprises 14 residues. Germline V gene sequence: CDR1 MDHEN, CDR2 SYDVKM. V lost 7 bases to trimming and J lost 0 bases; unmatched junction nucleotides: 2. This CDR3 is CASTGTGANYGYTF. The CDR3 DNA reads TGTGCCAGCACCGGGACAGGGGCTAACTATGGCTACACCTTC.

The V gene is TRBV3-1 (or the pseudogene TRBV3-2), the J gene TRBJ2-1; TRBD2 matches 8 bases. Germline CDR1 reads LGHDT; CDR2 reads YNNKEL (reference sequence). This CDR3 is built from 15 residues. Trimming at V came to 3 bases and at J to 3 bases, leaving 4 bases not matched to a gene. The CDR3 nucleotides are TGTGCCAGCAGCCACCCTAGCGGGCACTACAATGAGCAGTTCTTC. This translates into CASSHPSGHYNEQFF.

The chain employs TRBV19 and TRBJ1-5, with 7 nucleotides matching TRBD1. The CDR3 is 16 amino acids. Germline V lookup: CDR1 LNHDA, CDR2 SQIVND (reference sequence). V lost 6 bases, J lost 6 bases, and 14 bases stayed unmatched. The CDR3 nucleotides are TGTGCCAGTAGGCAACAACGACAGGGAGGTGGTCAGCCCCAGCATTTT. This encodes CASRQQRQGGGQPQHF. Full variable domain (outside the CDR3, taken from reference TRBV19 and TRBJ1-5): DGGITQSPKYLFRKEGQNVTLSCEQNLNHDAMYWYRQDPGQGLRLIYYSQIVNDFQKGDIAEGYSVSREKKESFPLTVTSAQKNPTAFYLCASRQQRQGGGQPQHFGDGTRLSIL.

The CDR3 DNA is TGTGCCAGTAGGCGCGAAAGTCGGGGCAATCAGCCCCAGCATTTT. This gives the protein CASRRESRGNQPQHF. The chain is built from TRBV19 and TRBJ1-5; no definite D call. Trimming removed 6 bases at V and 2 bases at J, with 14 bases between. Germline-derived CDR1 and CDR2 are LNHDA and SQIVND (reference sequence). CDR3 length equals 15 residues.

The DNA for the CDR3 is TGTGCCAGCAGCTTGCTGACAGGGAATAATTCACCCCTCCACTTT. Translating it yields CASSLLTGNNSPLHF. This chain links TRBV7-9 with TRBJ1-6; TRBD1 agrees at 7 bases. Per germline, CDR1 SEHNR and CDR2 FQNEAQ (reference sequence). The CDR3 has 15 residues. The V and J ends lost 3 bases and 5 bases, in that order; junction bases with no gene match: 4.

V gene TRBV28 combines with J gene TRBJ1-3; 8 nucleotides agree with TRBD1. V shed 6 bases, J shed 6 bases, and the junction held 10 bases outside the gene matches. The CDR3 sequence is 15 residues long. In germline, CDR1 is MDHEN, CDR2 SYDVKM. The CDR3 region has the DNA TGTGCCAGCAGGAACGCGGGACAGGCGACAAACACCATATATTTT. It codes for CASRNAGQATNTIYF.

This chain uses TRBV7-3 with TRBJ2-5; 10 nucleotides line up with TRBD1. The V segment lost 5 bases and the J segment 2 bases; nucleotides outside the gene matches: 8. The CDR3 sequence is 16 residues long. The germline V gene has CDR1 SGHTA and CDR2 FQGTGA. This CDR3 is CASSPTGQGPQETQYF. The CDR3, as DNA: TGTGCCAGCAGCCCAACGGGACAGGGGCCTCAAGAGACCCAGTACTTC.

CDR3 nucleotide sequence: TGCAGTGCTAGTTATCAGGGAATGGTTACTGAAGCTTTCTTT. Protein sequence: CSASYQGMVTEAFF. V usage is TRBV20-1 and J usage is TRBJ1-1; D may be TRBD1 (5 bases). CDR1 is DFQATT, CDR2 SNEGSKA, per germline (reference sequence). The CDR3 runs to 14 residues. The V and J ends lost 3 bases and 5 bases respectively, with 16 bases between them.

This chain uses TRBV4-3 with TRBJ1-2; possible D gene TRBD1, 6 bases. Germline assignment: CDR1 LGHNA and CDR2 YSLEER. Trimming took 0 bases from V and 5 from J, leaving 13 bases between them. The length of the CDR3 is 15 residues. The CDR3 is CASSQEVGRGYGYTF. The CDR3 DNA reads TGCGCCAGCAGCCAAGAGGTTGGCAGGGGTTATGGCTACACCTTC.

The chain couples TRBV19 to TRBJ1-6; D unclear. CDR3 length: 13 residues. The V gene's germline CDR1 is LNHDA and CDR2 SQIVND (reference sequence). V was cut by 4 bases and J by 9 bases, with 10 bases left in between. CDR3 nucleotides: TGTGCCAGTAGTACCCAGGAGGTTTCACCCCTCCACTTT. Its translation is CASSTQEVSPLHF.

This clone was counted only a few times. The chain recombines TRBV4-1 with TRBJ2-1; 8 nucleotides agree with TRBD2. V shed 3 bases, J shed 1 base, and the junction held 8 bases outside the gene matches. Germline loops: CDR1 MGHRA, CDR2 YSYEKL. The length of the CDR3 is 17 residues. CDR3: CASSQDSGTGSYNEQFF. The CDR3 DNA sequence: TGCGCCAGCAGCCAGGATAGCGGGACCGGGTCCTACAATGAGCAGTTCTTC.

This rearrangement joins TRBV6-5 to TRBJ1-1; D perhaps matches TRBD1 (6 bases). The CDR3 spans 13 residues. Germline loops: CDR1 MNHEY, CDR2 SVGAGI. V lost 7 bases and J lost 4, with 13 bases in between. In DNA form, the CDR3 reads TGTGCCAGCACAGGGGTCATGGGCACTGAAGCTTTCTTT. Translated: CASTGVMGTEAFF.

This clone was seen a few times. One base away lies a much larger clone, so this may be a sequencing read error. Here the CDR3 DNA reads TGTGCCAGCAGCTTCGGGAACACTGAAGCTTTCTTT. It translates to CASSFGNTEAFF. V gene TRBV7-9 combines with J gene TRBJ1-1; D is ambiguous. The CDR3 has 12 amino acids. Trimming stripped 3 bases from V and 1 base from J, with 3 bases between. Germline V gene data show CDR1 as SEHNR and CDR2 as FQNEAQ (reference sequence).

The chain employs TRBV9 and TRBJ1-6, with D hard to call. The germline V and J ends were trimmed by 3 bases and 6 bases, with 19 bases remaining between them. This CDR3 is 17 amino acids long. Germline V CDR1 and CDR2: SGDLS, YYNGEE. CDR3 sequence reads: CASSDQTGEGINSPLHF. In nucleotides, the CDR3 is TGTGCCAGCAGCGACCAAACCGGGGAAGGGATTAATTCACCCCTCCACTTT. The variable domain in full, with the rest retrieved from reference TRBV9 and TRBJ1-6, is DSGVTQTPKHLITATGQRVTLRCSPRSGDLSVYWYQQSLDQGLQFLIQYYNGEERAKGNILERFSAQQFPDLHSELNLSSLELGDSALYFCASSDQTGEGINSPLHFGNGTRLTVT.

The rearrangement links TRBV4-3 to TRBJ2-1; weak D call: TRBD2 (6 bases). V lost 0 bases and J 10 bases, leaving 19 bases between the germline ends. The CDR3 runs 16 residues. The germline CDR1 and CDR2 sequences are LGHNA and YSLEER. The CDR3 DNA reads TGCGCCAGCAGCCAAGATTTGGTAGCCGGGACTTCCGAGCAGTTCTTC. Translated: CASSQDLVAGTSEQFF.

The V call is TRBV29-1, the J call TRBJ2-5; D ambiguous. Germline CDR1 reads SQVTM; CDR2 reads ANQGSEA. The CDR3 runs to 15 residues. V was cut by 1 base and J by 1 base, with 13 bases left in between. CDR3 coding DNA: TGCAGCGTTGAAGCCCAAGCCTTATCCCAAGAGACCCAGTACTTC. It codes for CSVEAQALSQETQYF.

This chain connects TRBV5-1 to TRBJ1-4, with D possibly matching TRBD1 (6 bases). V was clipped by 4 bases and J by 6 bases, with 16 bases between them. This CDR3 is built from 15 residues. CDR1 is SGHRS, CDR2 YFSETQ, per germline. The CDR3 spells CASSPRDIGDEKLFF. CDR3 sequence (DNA): TGCGCCAGCAGCCCCCGGGACATTGGGGATGAAAAACTGTTTTTT.

V usage is TRBV6-5 and J usage is TRBJ2-5, with TRBD2 identical over 14 bases. Per the germline V gene, CDR1 is MNHEY and CDR2 is SVGAGI. Trimming at V came to 6 bases and at J to 3 bases, leaving 3 bases not matched to a gene. The CDR3 loop spans 15 amino acids. The CDR3 region is CASRVTSGREETQYF. The DNA for the CDR3 is TGTGCCAGCAGGGTGACTAGCGGGAGGGAAGAGACCCAGTACTTC.

The sample holds a few counts of this clone. The rearrangement links TRBV6-1 to TRBJ2-1; D might be TRBD2 (5 bases). The CDR3 totals 14 residues. Germline values: CDR1 MNHNS, CDR2 SASEGT. The V gene lost 2 bases and the J gene lost 6 bases, with 11 bases spanning the gap. CDR3 amino acids: CASSEYGGINEQFF. The CDR3, as DNA: TGTGCCAGCAGTGAATACGGAGGTATCAATGAGCAGTTCTTC.

The chain recombines TRBV21-1 with TRBJ1-4; the table assigns TRBD1, which was not confirmed against the DNA. TRBV21-1 is a known pseudogene. This CDR3 comprises 12 residues. The CDR3 DNA is TGTGCCAGCAGAGGACAGTCGATGAAACTGTTTTTT. Translated, it gives CASRGQSMKLFF.

The V and J genes are TRBV7-3 and TRBJ2-1; D is possibly TRBD1 (7 bases). The length of the CDR3 is 14 residues. Germline CDR1 SGHTA, CDR2 FQGTGA. The V end lost 5 bases, the J end lost 8 bases, and 16 bases lay between the germline ends. This CDR3 is CASSAGGLADEQFF. DNA for the CDR3: TGTGCCAGCAGCGCAGGGGGGCTAGCAGATGAGCAGTTCTTC.

The gene calls are TRBV3-1 (or the pseudogene TRBV3-2) and TRBJ1-3; D remains ambiguous. Germline V lookup: CDR1 LGHDT, CDR2 YNNKEL (reference sequence). V shed 1 base and J shed 3 bases, with 10 bases lying between them. The CDR3 is made up of 15 amino acids. In DNA, the CDR3 is TGTGCCAGCAGCCAAGTACTGACGGGTGGAAACACCATATATTTT. Translating gives CASSQVLTGGNTIYF.

The V gene is TRBV4-1, the J gene TRBJ1-3; TRBD1 is a possible D gene (6 bases). Trimming removed 2 bases at V and 4 bases at J, with 12 bases between. CDR1 and CDR2 (germline): MGHRA, YSYEKL. CDR3 length equals 15 residues. The CDR3: CASSQTGTPGNTIYF. In nucleotides, the CDR3 is TGCGCCAGCAGCCAAACCGGGACACCAGGAAACACCATATATTTT.

The V gene is TRBV20-1, the J gene TRBJ1-1; D is uncertain. The germline V and J ends were trimmed by 3 bases and 0 bases, with 14 bases remaining between them. CDR1 and CDR2 from the germline V gene are DFQATT and SNEGSKA (reference sequence). The CDR3 has 15 amino acids. CDR3 bases: TGCAGTGCTAGTATCGAGAGGGCTTTGAACACTGAAGCTTTCTTT. Protein product: CSASIERALNTEAFF.

The chain uses TRBV28 and TRBJ1-1; possibly TRBD1 for D (5 bases). The V and J ends lost 2 bases and 5 bases respectively, with 12 bases between them. The CDR3 is 14 amino acids. Germline V lookup: CDR1 MDHEN, CDR2 SYDVKM. The CDR3 reads CASSLRRGVTEAFF. In DNA, the CDR3 is TGTGCCAGCAGTTTACGCCGGGGGGTGACTGAAGCTTTCTTT.

Remarks on this clone: At one of its ends the junction is not consistent with the germline gene, which may arise from a read error. The V and J genes are TRBV19 and TRBJ1-2; TRBD1 matches at 10 bases. Germline CDR1 reads LNHDA; CDR2 reads SQIVND (reference sequence). The CDR3 totals 16 residues. CDR3 amino acids: CASSTGTGVVGFGYTF. In DNA form, the CDR3 reads TGTGCCAGCAGTACCGGGACAGGGGTCGTTGGGTTTGGCTACACCTTC.

The J gene is TRBJ2-3, the V gene TRBV19, with TRBD2 matching over 9 bases. The CDR3 consists of 18 residues. Per the germline V gene, CDR1 is LNHDA and CDR2 is SQIVND (reference sequence). V shed 4 bases, J shed 4 bases, and the junction held 15 bases outside the gene matches. The CDR3 region is CASSTLGTSMYIADTQYF. CDR3 nucleotides: TGTGCCAGTAGTACTCTCGGGACTAGCATGTATATAGCAGATACGCAGTATTTT.

The chain is built from TRBV3-1 (or the pseudogene TRBV3-2) and TRBJ1-1, with D unresolved. The CDR3 is made up of 16 amino acids. V was trimmed by 1 base and J by 1 base, leaving 13 bases between them. The germline V gene encodes CDR1 LGHDT and CDR2 YNNKEL (reference sequence). CDR3 protein: CASSQAPNRRNTEAFF. The CDR3, as DNA: TGTGCCAGCAGCCAAGCCCCCAACCGTAGGAACACTGAAGCTTTCTTT.